Following are 15 T cell receptor beta chains from one sample sequenced in a study of STAT5B mutations in CD4+ large granular lymphocyte leukemia. Sequencing used immunoSEQ multiplex PCR; TCRdb keeps in-frame clones, though not all of them. The sample contains approximately 35,000 clones, less than 85% of which appear only once. The sequencing sample was made of CD4+ T cells from blood buffy coats. The receptors come from a human donor in good health.

The gene calls are TRBV10-2 and TRBJ2-1, with 10 bases lining up with TRBD2. Germline CDR1 and CDR2: WSHSY and SAAADI. Trimming cost V 6 bases and J 3 bases; bases outside gene matches: 8. This CDR3 has 16 amino acids. The CDR3 loop reads CASRDVSGRIYNEQFF. The CDR3 nucleotides are TGCGCCAGCAGGGATGTTAGCGGGAGGATCTACAATGAGCAGTTCTTC.

The genes are TRBV2 and TRBJ1-1; 7 nucleotides match TRBD1. The germline V gene encodes CDR1 SNHLY and CDR2 FYNNEI. V trimming: 6 bases; J trimming: 1 base; junction bases outside the gene matches: 2. This CDR3 is built from 13 residues. CDR3 loop: CASRGDRNTEAFF. CDR3 in DNA: TGTGCCAGCAGGGGGGACAGGAACACTGAAGCTTTCTTT.

The rearrangement uses TRBV5-1 and TRBJ2-7; 9 bases fit TRBD1. From germline, CDR1 is SGHRS and CDR2 YFSETQ. J lost 3 bases, V lost 8 bases, and 12 bases had no gene match. CDR3 length: 15 residues. CDR3 coding DNA: TGCGCCAGTCACTACCTCGGGACAGGGATCTACGAGCAGTACTTC. Translated: CASHYLGTGIYEQYF.

On this clone itself: The junction departs from germline at one end; a sequencing error may be responsible. The chain joins TRBV25-1 to TRBJ2-5; 12 nucleotides agree with TRBD1. The CDR3 is 11 amino acids. CDR1 and CDR2 (germline): MGHDK, SYGVNS. The CDR3 DNA follows: TGTGCCAGCGGGGGACAGGGGGCGATCGACTTC. Amino acids: CASGGQGAIDF.

The chain has TRBV7-9 and TRBJ1-1; TRBD1 matches at 8 bases. With V trimmed by 8 bases and J by 10 bases, 9 bases remained unmatched. CDR3 length equals 12 residues. The V gene's germline CDR1 is SEHNR and CDR2 FQNEAQ (reference sequence). CDR3 sequence reads: CASGQGARVAFF. The CDR3, as DNA: TGTGCCAGCGGCCAGGGGGCGCGGGTAGCTTTCTTT.

Remarks on this clone: The same CDR3 arises from other DNA sequences in this sample as well. The rearrangement uses TRBV18 and TRBJ1-5; D is unclear. With 1 base removed from V and 7 bases from J, the gap between germline ends came to 8 bases. CDR1 is KGHSH, CDR2 LQKENI, per germline. This CDR3 region has 13 residues. CDR3: CASSPQGRQPQHF. CDR3 in DNA: TGTGCCAGCTCACCACAGGGCCGGCAGCCCCAGCATTTT.

This clone was detected a few times. CDR3 coding DNA: TGTGCCAGCTCAGGACAGGGGACGAACACTGAAGCTTTCTTT. Its translation: CASSGQGTNTEAFF. The chain joins TRBV18 to TRBJ1-1; 9 positions match TRBD1. Trimming cost V 5 bases and J 1 base; bases outside gene matches: 2. Germline loops: CDR1 KGHSH, CDR2 LQKENI. The CDR3 loop spans 14 amino acids.

CDR3 sequence reads: CASSLAAGEKLFF. As DNA, the CDR3 is TGTGCCAGCAGCTTAGCAGCGGGAGAAAAACTGTTTTTT. The J gene is TRBJ1-4, the V gene TRBV7-6; no reliable D call. V lost 0 bases to trimming and J lost 8 bases, with 7 bases between them. This CDR3 spans 13 amino acids. The germline CDR1 and CDR2 sequences are SGHVS and FNYEAQ.

The V gene is TRBV6-4, the J gene TRBJ2-1, with TRBD1 as a possible D gene (6 bases). Germline V gene lookup returns CDR1 MRHNA and CDR2 SNTAGT. The length of the CDR3 is 10 residues. Trimming removed 10 bases from V and 9 bases from J, with 10 bases in between. CDR3 residues: CATPTGEQFF. The CDR3 DNA sequence: TGTGCCACCCCGACAGGTGAGCAGTTCTTC.

The V call is TRBV7-7, the J call TRBJ2-7, with D maybe TRBD2 (6 bases). V shed 4 bases and J shed 5 bases, with 18 bases lying between them. The CDR3 length is 15 residues. Germline-derived CDR1 and CDR2 are SSHAT and FNYEAQ (reference sequence). In DNA, the CDR3 is TGTGCCAGCAGCTCCTATCGCGGGGAACGGAACGAGCAGTACTTC. It translates to CASSSYRGERNEQYF.

The chain employs TRBV11-3 and TRBJ2-7, with 7 bases that match TRBD2. CDR3 length equals 13 residues. V shed 5 bases, J shed 4 bases, and the junction held 5 bases outside the gene matches. CDR1 and CDR2 from the germline V gene are SGHNT and YENEEA. The CDR3 protein is CASSNIAGYEQYF. The CDR3 DNA follows: TGTGCCAGCAGCAACATAGCGGGTTACGAGCAGTACTTC.

The chain combines TRBV18 with TRBJ1-1; the D gene is possibly TRBD1 (6 bases). Trimming shortened V by 6 bases and J by 1 base, and 9 bases separated the two germline ends. CDR1 is KGHSH, CDR2 LQKENI, per germline. This CDR3 has 13 amino acids. The CDR3 bases are TGTGCCAGCTCCCCGGGACAGAACACTGAAGCTTTCTTT. It is translated as CASSPGQNTEAFF.

The chain joins TRBV6-6 to TRBJ2-5; no reliable D call. Trimming stripped 0 bases from V and 1 base from J, with 6 bases between. The CDR3 has 14 amino acids. CDR1 is MNHNY and CDR2 is SVGAGI in the germline V gene (reference sequence). CDR3 region: CASSYSGSQETQYF. In DNA, the CDR3 is TGTGCCAGCAGTTACTCAGGCTCCCAAGAGACCCAGTACTTC.

This chain links TRBV27 with TRBJ2-6; D is unresolved. Germline V gene lookup returns CDR1 MNHEY and CDR2 SMNVEV (reference sequence). There are 13 residues in the CDR3. V was trimmed by 7 bases and J by 0 bases, leaving 4 bases between them. For the CDR3, the DNA is TGTGCCAGCAAACTCTCTGGGGCCAACGTCCTGACTTTC. This sequence encodes CASKLSGANVLTF.

This clone was seen a handful of times. The chain links TRBV15 to TRBJ1-2; D is undetermined. The CDR3 runs 13 residues. The germline V gene encodes CDR1 LNHNV and CDR2 YYDKDF (reference sequence). Trimming stripped 0 bases from V and 8 bases from J, with 10 bases between. The CDR3 spells CATSRDRVGGYTF. In DNA, the CDR3 is TGTGCCACCAGCAGAGATCGGGTGGGAGGCTACACCTTC.